The entry that follows covers one T cell receptor (beta chain) sequence. This clone was counted ten times or more. Its recognized antigen is unknown. No much larger clone is present one base from it, and per-base qualities are unavailable. The data originate from a study of PD-L1 blockade in urothelial cancer (dated by TCRdb to about 2017). With respect to the entire study: Every patient began therapy in the mid-2010s and was given atezolizumab 1,200 mg intravenously every 3 weeks. About 85% of the roughly 29 patients were males with bladder-origin urothelial cancer, and about 65% of the 29 reported a prior smoking history. An ECOG performance status of 0 or 1 was recorded for the patients, and 0 to 3 prior chemotherapy regimens had been received by the patients. Blood samples were analyzed 3 weeks after the start of treatment (second dose) and 6 weeks after the start of treatment. Blood samples gave a median of around 140,000 T cells and roughly 83,000 unique TCRs, with a median clonality of around 0.08. The study, an exploratory multi-omic analysis, examined somatic, immune and clinical correlates of response to PD-L1 blockade with atezolizumab in urothelial cancer. Pretreatment tumor samples, along with matched peripheral blood serially collected before and after atezolizumab treatment, were subjected to TCR sequencing. Durable clinical benefit was defined as progression-free survival longer than 6 months, and TCR features were also tested against progression-free and overall survival. In the same patients, pretreatment tumors underwent whole exome sequencing and RNA sequencing in addition to TCR sequencing. Several patients achieved durable clinical benefit and approximately 19 did not. Over 28 patients had pretreatment blood TCR-seq, some 25 had at least one posttreatment blood collection, and some 25 had tumor TCR-seq.

A total of around 30 patients with locally advanced or metastatic urothelial carcinoma, treated at Memorial Sloan Kettering on a trial protocol, made up the cohort. Peripheral blood mononuclear cells were collected pretreatment and during treatment, with between 1 and 8 total time points obtained per patient. The Qiagen DNeasy Blood extraction kit was used to purify genomic DNA from total PBMCs and tumor samples. Collected pretreatment and during treatment, PBMCs were isolated and stored as previously described. On the study overall, not on this receptor specifically: Improved progression-free and overall survival was found to be associated with pretreatment peripheral blood TCR clonality below the median. Because the sample size was small (n ≈ 29) and many exploratory analyses were performed, the results are intended to be hypothesis-generating. At 3 weeks after the start of treatment, tumor-associated TCR clones in peripheral blood had expanded more in patients with durable benefit (n of about 21, p = 0.022).

Each PCR received spiked-in synthetic TCR analog templates so that absolute template abundance could be estimated from read counts. TCRbeta CDR3 regions were amplified from genomic DNA with bias-controlled V and J gene primers using the immunoSEQ assay. Rearranged TCRbeta segments were sequenced at approximately 20X coverage. On the study's bioinformatics: Sequencing errors were corrected by clustering, and CDR3s were annotated against IMGT so that V, D and J genes could be assigned. Only productive TCRbeta rearrangements were used in downstream analyses, excluding out-of-frame or stop-codon sequences. To compute clonality, Shannon entropy was normalized by the log of the number of unique productive sequences and then subtracted from one. Fisher's exact test with Benjamini-Hochberg correction, at a threshold of adjusted p below 0.01, was used to find clones that differed between time points or between blood and tumor. Held by TCRdb, this immuneACCESS table contains in-frame sequences only and omits some clones. Under half of the omission traces to an unresolved V gene where checked; the cause of the rest is unknown. V and J calls and clone size are those listed in that table; D and trimming were worked out from the DNA. A total of tens of thousands of clones appear in this sample, approximately 80% of them only once. Around 3.4% of the sample is held by the ten biggest clonotypes.

The germline V gene provides CDR1 LGHNA and CDR2 YNFKEQ. The CDR3 sequence holds 15 residues, the cysteine and phenylalanine included. The sequence is cut down to CDR3 DNA, 45 bases in frame from base 1. Trimming takes 0 bases from V and 7 bases from J, and the germline ends sit 13 bases apart. The V and J segments used are TRBV4-2 and TRBJ2-1; TRBD2 is a possible D gene, resting on 6 matching bases. The sequenced sample was PBMCs, obtained around atezolizumab (anti-PD-L1) treatment. This receptor was identified in an older man with urothelial cancer. CDR3 region: CASSQDPGSNNEQFF. In nucleotide form, the sequence is TGTGCCAGCAGCCAAGACCCCGGGAGTAATAATGAGCAGTTCTTC.